The 20 T cell receptor beta chains reported below all come from one sample, sequenced in a study of cytomegalovirus exposure and HLA in healthy donors. PCR involved 60 Vbeta and 13 Jbeta primers. Assay: immunoSEQ multiplex PCR; the TCRdb copy retains only in-frame clones and omits some. The sample gives around 130,000 clones, over 70% of which show up once; about 1.5% is in the top ten. The sample was PBMCs. These receptors all stem from a woman younger than 35 in good health and CMV-seronegative.

This clone occurred a few times. This chain connects TRBV7-2 to TRBJ2-7; D might be TRBD2 (6 bases). V was trimmed by 1 base and J by 9 bases, leaving 16 bases between them. Germline V gives CDR1 SGHTA, CDR2 FQGNSA. This CDR3 spans 14 amino acids. The CDR3: CASSLEVTRSRQYF. In DNA, the CDR3 is TGTGCCAGCAGCTTAGAGGTGACTAGGAGTCGGCAGTACTTC.

The gene calls are TRBV18 and TRBJ2-7, with 8 bases that match TRBD2. J lost 1 base, V lost 6 bases, and 2 bases had no gene match. The CDR3 is 13 residues long. Looked up from germline, CDR1 is KGHSH and CDR2 is LQKENI. CDR3 nucleotides: TGTGCCAGCTCCCAGCGGGAGTCCTACGAGCAGTACTTC. Protein: CASSQRESYEQYF.

This clone has only a few counts. The chain joins TRBV9 to TRBJ2-7; 9 nucleotides agree with TRBD2. Germline CDR1 is SGDLS and CDR2 is YYNGEE. CDR3 length: 17 residues. The V gene end was trimmed by 3 bases and the J gene end by 5 bases; junction bases not matched to a gene: 15. The CDR3 nucleotides read TGTGCCAGCAGCGCGCGGCCATCGGCGGGAGGGCCGAACGAGCAGTACTTC. Amino acids: CASSARPSAGGPNEQYF.

A few counts support this clone. The chain recombines TRBV11-2 with TRBJ1-1; D call uncertain. Germline lookup yields CDR1 SGHAT and CDR2 FQNNGV. Trimming left V 1 base short and J 0 bases short, with 6 bases between. The CDR3 is made up of 14 amino acids. For the CDR3, the DNA is TGTGCCAGCAGCTTAGGGGCTGTGAACACTGAAGCTTTCTTT. Its protein product is CASSLGAVNTEAFF.

The chain carries TRBV7-2 and TRBJ2-1; unclear D gene. CDR1 and CDR2 (germline): SGHTA, FQGNSA. The CDR3 has 16 amino acids. Trimming took 4 bases from V and 4 from J, leaving 17 bases between them. CDR3 in amino acids: CASSSKTGFRYNEQFF. The CDR3 region has the DNA TGTGCCAGCAGCTCCAAAACTGGTTTCCGATACAATGAGCAGTTCTTC.

V usage is TRBV5-4 and J usage is TRBJ1-1, with a possible D match to TRBD1 (5 bases). The germline V and J ends were trimmed by 0 bases and 1 base, with 10 bases remaining between them. This CDR3 is built from 15 residues. CDR1 is SGHNT and CDR2 is YYREEE in the germline V gene (reference sequence). The CDR3 DNA reads as TGTGCCAGCAGCTTGGCGGGGGTACCGAACACTGAAGCTTTCTTT. Translation: CASSLAGVPNTEAFF. The full variable domain, with the rest looked up from reference TRBV5-4 and TRBJ1-1, is ETGVTQSPTHLIKTRGQQVTLRCSSQSGHNTVSWYQQALGQGPQFIFQYYREEENGRGNFPPRFSGLQFPNYSSELNVNALELDDSALYLCASSLAGVPNTEAFFGQGTRLTVV.

This sequence joins TRBV15 and TRBJ2-2, with 7 bases fitting TRBD2. CDR1 and CDR2 (germline): LNHNV, YYDKDF (reference sequence). Trimming took 1 base from V and 6 from J; bases not matched to a gene: 5. The CDR3 is 15 amino acids. CDR3 coding DNA: TGTGCCACCAGCAGAGCGACGACTAGCCCCGGGGAGCTGTTTTTT. This codes for CATSRATTSPGELFF.

This clone was observed a handful of times. The chain recombines TRBV9 with TRBJ2-1; 7 bases fit TRBD1. The junction had 11 bases not matched to a gene; V was cut back by 6 bases and J by 8 bases. CDR3 length: 14 residues. The germline CDR1 and CDR2 sequences are SGDLS and YYNGEE. CDR3: CASNQGQYFHEQFF. CDR3 sequence (DNA): TGTGCCAGCAACCAGGGACAGTACTTCCATGAGCAGTTCTTC.

The chain recombines TRBV19 with TRBJ1-1, with D tentatively TRBD1 (5 bases). This CDR3 region has 14 residues. Looked up from germline, CDR1 is LNHDA and CDR2 is SQIVND (reference sequence). The ends were cut back, 1 base at V and 3 bases at J, with 9 bases in the middle. CDR3 bases: TGTGCCAGTAGTATAGTTGCAGGGTACACTGAAGCTTTCTTT. Encoded protein: CASSIVAGYTEAFF.

This sequence joins TRBV4-2 and TRBJ2-7; 9 bases are shared with TRBD2. The V gene end was trimmed by 4 bases and the J gene end by 4 bases; junction bases not matched to a gene: 8. There are 15 residues in the CDR3. Germline V gene data show CDR1 as LGHNA and CDR2 as YNFKEQ. The CDR3 bases are TGTGCCAGCAGCCCCGGACTAGCGCCTGCTTACGAGCAGTACTTC. Translation: CASSPGLAPAYEQYF.

The chain recombines TRBV5-6 with TRBJ2-7; D ambiguous. The germline V and J ends were trimmed by 1 base and 5 bases, with 13 bases remaining between them. The CDR3 is made up of 14 amino acids. In germline, CDR1 is SGHDT, CDR2 YYEEEE. Here the CDR3 DNA reads TGTGCCAGCAGCTTGAGTACAGTACAGAACGAGCAGTACTTC. This translates into CASSLSTVQNEQYF.

This rearrangement joins TRBV19 to TRBJ2-3, with D tentatively TRBD2 (6 bases). The germline V and J ends were trimmed by 5 bases and 3 bases, with 12 bases remaining between them. From germline, CDR1 is LNHDA and CDR2 SQIVND (reference sequence). The CDR3 is made up of 14 amino acids. Written as DNA, the CDR3 is TGTGCCAGTAGTTCGGGGGTAGTGACAGATACGCAGTATTTT. Translated, it gives CASSSGVVTDTQYF.

The V gene is TRBV4-1, the J gene TRBJ1-1; D unresolved. Between the trimmed V and J ends, which lost 1 base and 7 bases, there was a span of 19 bases. The CDR3 covers 16 residues. In germline, CDR1 is MGHRA, CDR2 YSYEKL. This chain's CDR3 is CASSQGVRGSVGEAFF. Written as DNA, the CDR3 is TGCGCCAGCAGCCAAGGAGTGCGAGGCAGTGTAGGTGAAGCTTTCTTT.

The chain links TRBV6-1 to TRBJ1-2; maybe TRBD1 (6 bases). Trimming removed 11 bases from V and 6 bases from J, with 10 bases in between. CDR1 and CDR2 from the germline V gene are MNHNS and SASEGT. The length of the CDR3 is 10 residues. The CDR3 sequence: CALGAHGYTF. CDR3 sequence (DNA): TGTGCCTTGGGGGCCCATGGCTACACCTTC.

The chain links TRBV6-5 to TRBJ1-1; the D gene is possibly TRBD1 (5 bases). The CDR3 totals 13 residues. Germline V gene lookup returns CDR1 MNHEY and CDR2 SVGAGI. Between the trimmed V and J ends, which lost 5 bases and 6 bases, there was a span of 13 bases. CDR3 residues: CASSRGGAAEAFF. For the CDR3, the DNA is TGTGCCAGCAGTCGTGGCGGGGCCGCTGAAGCTTTCTTT.

The chain combines TRBV7-7 with TRBJ2-5; the D gene is possibly TRBD1 (5 bases). Trimming pared 5 bases from V and 3 bases from J, leaving 16 bases between. This CDR3 region has 15 residues. Germline values: CDR1 SSHAT, CDR2 FNYEAQ (reference sequence). The CDR3 loop is CASSLLGADKETQYF. CDR3 bases: TGTGCCAGCAGCCTTCTTGGGGCGGACAAAGAGACCCAGTACTTC.

V and J are TRBV30 and TRBJ1-5; D is unresolved. Per the germline V gene, CDR1 is GTSNPN and CDR2 is SVGIG (reference sequence). V was clipped by 5 bases and J by 3 bases, with 14 bases between them. The CDR3 loop spans 14 amino acids. The CDR3 DNA is TGTGCCTGGGGGTTTAGAGGGTACAATCAGCCCCAGCATTTT. Translating gives CAWGFRGYNQPQHF.

This clone was counted only a few times. The V gene is TRBV6-1, the J gene TRBJ2-5; TRBD2 agrees at 9 bases. The CDR3 contains 17 residues. The junction had 12 bases not matched to a gene; V was cut back by 4 bases and J by 3 bases. Germline CDR1 and CDR2: MNHNS and SASEGT. DNA for the CDR3: TGTGCCAGCAGTGGTAGAGCGGGAGGTACTTTAAAAGAGACCCAGTACTTC. Protein product: CASSGRAGGTLKETQYF.

The chain uses TRBV29-1 and TRBJ2-1; 10 bases line up with TRBD2. This CDR3 has 16 residues. Germline lookup yields CDR1 SQVTM and CDR2 ANQGSEA. V gave up 8 bases and J gave up 6 bases; unmatched junction bases: 16. The CDR3 protein is CSHIAQREGPSNEQFF. CDR3 bases: TGCAGCCACATCGCACAGCGGGAGGGCCCAAGCAATGAGCAGTTCTTC.

The V gene is TRBV4-2, the J gene TRBJ2-1; tentative D call: TRBD2 (6 bases). V was pared by 0 bases and J by 10 bases, with 10 bases between. CDR1 and CDR2 (germline): LGHNA, YNFKEQ. The CDR3 covers 13 residues. CDR3 in DNA: TGTGCCAGCAGCCAAGATCTCGCGGGAGAGCAGTTCTTC. As protein: CASSQDLAGEQFF.